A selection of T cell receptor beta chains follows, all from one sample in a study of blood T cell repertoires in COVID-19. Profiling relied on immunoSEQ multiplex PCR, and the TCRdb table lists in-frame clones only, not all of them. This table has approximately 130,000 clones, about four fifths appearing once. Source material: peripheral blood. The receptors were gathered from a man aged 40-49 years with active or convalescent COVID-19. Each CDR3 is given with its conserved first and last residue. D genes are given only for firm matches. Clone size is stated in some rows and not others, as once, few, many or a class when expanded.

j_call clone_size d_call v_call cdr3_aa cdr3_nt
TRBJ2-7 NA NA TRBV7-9 CASSLTLEYEQYF TGTGCCAGCAGCCTTACCCTAGAGTACGAGCAGTACTTC
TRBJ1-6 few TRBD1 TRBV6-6 CASDPKRTGFNSPLHF TGTGCCAGCGACCCAAAAAGGACAGGGTTTAATTCACCCCTCCACTTT
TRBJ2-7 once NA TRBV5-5 CASSLLLGGSYEQYF TGTGCCAGCAGCTTGCTTTTGGGGGGATCCTACGAGCAGTACTTC
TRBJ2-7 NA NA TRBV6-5 CASRDTGSEEQYF TGTGCCAGCAGGGATACAGGGTCGGAGGAGCAGTACTTC
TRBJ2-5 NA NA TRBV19 CASRPGGYQETQYF TGTGCCAGTAGGCCTGGGGGGTACCAAGAGACCCAGTACTTC
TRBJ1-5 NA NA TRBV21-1 CASSITPGGYQPQHF TGTGCCAGCAGCATAACTCCAGGGGGATATCAGCCCCAGCATTTT
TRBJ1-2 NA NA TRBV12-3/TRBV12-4 CASSAVGYGYTF TGTGCCAGCAGCGCGGTCGGCTATGGCTACACCTTC
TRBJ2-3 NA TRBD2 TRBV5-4 CASSALAGGSTDTQYF TGTGCCAGCAGCGCTCTAGCGGGGGGAAGCACAGATACGCAGTATTTT
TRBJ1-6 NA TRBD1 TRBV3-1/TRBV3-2 CASSLDRAGSPLHF TGTGCCAGCAGCCTGGACAGGGCAGGTTCACCCCTCCACTTT
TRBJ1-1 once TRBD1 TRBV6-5 CASIPGQGASAFF TGTGCCAGCATTCCGGGACAGGGGGCGTCCGCTTTCTTT
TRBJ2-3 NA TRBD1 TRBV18 CASSPIAGGILDTQYF TGTGCCAGCTCACCAATCGCAGGGGGCATACTGGATACGCAGTATTTT
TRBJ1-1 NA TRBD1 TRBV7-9 CASSPMTGTAQSNTEAFF TGTGCCAGCAGCCCGATGACCGGGACAGCCCAATCGAACACTGAAGCTTTCTTT
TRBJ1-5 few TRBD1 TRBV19 CASKATGDRNQPQHF TGTGCCAGTAAAGCGACAGGGGACCGCAATCAGCCCCAGCATTTT
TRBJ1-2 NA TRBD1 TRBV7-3 CASSLASGQLGGYTF TGTGCCAGCAGCTTAGCTTCGGGACAGCTCGGTGGCTACACCTTC
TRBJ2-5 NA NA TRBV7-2 CASSLAVGAMGQETQYF TGTGCCAGCAGCTTAGCCGTGGGGGCAATGGGTCAAGAGACCCAGTACTTC
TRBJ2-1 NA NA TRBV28 CASRQENEQFF TGTGCCAGCAGGCAAGAGAATGAGCAGTTCTTC
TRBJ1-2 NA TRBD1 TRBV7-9 CASSYKDREGYTF TGTGCCAGCAGCTATAAGGACAGGGAGGGCTACACCTTC
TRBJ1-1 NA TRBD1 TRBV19 CASSIWDRGVYTEAFF TGTGCCAGTAGTATTTGGGACAGGGGGGTTTACACTGAAGCTTTCTTT
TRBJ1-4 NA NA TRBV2 CASSEDGFSEKLFF TGTGCCAGCAGTGAAGACGGGTTTAGTGAAAAACTGTTTTTT
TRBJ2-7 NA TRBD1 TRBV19 CASSSFGTGKSYEQYF TGTGCCAGTAGTTCCTTTGGGACAGGGAAATCCTACGAGCAGTACTTC
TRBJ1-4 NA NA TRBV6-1 CASSESGGSEKLFF TGTGCCAGCAGTGAATCGGGGGGAAGTGAAAAACTGTTTTTT
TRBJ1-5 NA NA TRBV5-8 CASSLVRASVNQPQHF TGTGCCAGCAGCTTGGTGCGGGCCAGTGTCAATCAGCCCCAGCATTTT
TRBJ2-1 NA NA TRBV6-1 CASSESGRGTNEQFF TGTGCCAGCAGTGAATCCGGCAGGGGTACGAATGAGCAGTTCTTC
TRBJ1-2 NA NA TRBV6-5 CASSFRLQLDYGYTF TGTGCCAGCAGTTTCCGGCTACAGCTTGACTATGGCTACACCTTC
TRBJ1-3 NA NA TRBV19 CASSISGNSGNTIYF TGTGCCAGTAGTATCTCGGGGAACTCTGGAAACACCATATATTTT
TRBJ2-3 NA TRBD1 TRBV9 CASSEAGQGRTQYF TGTGCCAGCAGCGAGGCAGGACAGGGGCGTACGCAGTATTTT
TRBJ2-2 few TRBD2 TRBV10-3 CAISKGTSGNTGELFF TGTGCCATCAGCAAAGGGACTAGCGGAAACACCGGGGAGCTGTTTTTT
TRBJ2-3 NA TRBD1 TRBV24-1 CATSDPGQVGDTQYF TGTGCCACCAGTGACCCCGGACAGGTGGGGGATACGCAGTATTTT
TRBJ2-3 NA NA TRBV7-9 CASSPKLGDSTDTQYF TGTGCCAGCAGCCCCAAGTTAGGGGATAGCACAGATACGCAGTATTTT
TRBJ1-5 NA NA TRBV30 CAWSRDSNQPQHF TGTGCCTGGAGCAGGGATAGCAATCAGCCCCAGCATTTT
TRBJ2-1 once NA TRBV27 CASSLNSMTGRGTYNEQFF TGTGCCAGCAGTTTAAATTCAATGACGGGTCGGGGGACCTACAATGAGCAGTTCTTC
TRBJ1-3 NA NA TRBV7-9 CASSFDRSSGNTIYF TGTGCCAGCAGCTTTGACAGGAGCTCTGGAAACACCATATATTTT
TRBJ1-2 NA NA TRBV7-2 CASSLAGTYGYTF TGTGCCAGCAGCTTAGCGGGCACCTATGGCTACACCTTC
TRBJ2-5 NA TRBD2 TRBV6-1 CASSELAGGQETQYF TGTGCCAGCAGTGAACTAGCGGGGGGGCAAGAGACCCAGTACTTC
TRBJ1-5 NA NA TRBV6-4 CASSDAGDSNQPQHF TGTGCCAGCAGTGACGCGGGGGACAGCAATCAGCCCCAGCATTTT